This T cell receptor beta chain was identified during a study of blood T cell repertoires in COVID-19. Study overall: Samples came from the United States, Italy and Spain, spanning acute and convalescent COVID-19. PBMCs, B-cell-depleted T cells, or T cells were the source of the cDNA or gDNA that made up the material.

The CDR3 has 16 residues. V was trimmed by 1 base and J by 4 bases, leaving 16 bases between them. Per the germline V gene, CDR1 is LGHDT and CDR2 is YNNKEL (reference sequence). This clone appeared a single time. In the authors' workflow: Reference gene primers were amplified, and this amplification served to estimate nucleated cell counts. Clones were read by immunoSEQ multiplex PCR, and TCRdb kept only the in-frame ones, dropping some. The D gene and trimming were derived from the DNA, and the V and J assignments and clone size from that table. The sample includes about 76,000 clones, approximately 86% seen only once; the top ten take around 12%.

The chain uses TRBV3-1 (or the pseudogene TRBV3-2) and TRBJ1-1; D is unresolved. This receptor was identified in a human donor in a cohort sampled during active COVID-19. The sequenced sample consisted of peripheral blood. CDR3 bases: TGTGCCAGCAGCCAAGGAATTCCGCCGGGGAGCACTGAAGCTTTCTTT. It codes for CASSQGIPPGSTEAFF.